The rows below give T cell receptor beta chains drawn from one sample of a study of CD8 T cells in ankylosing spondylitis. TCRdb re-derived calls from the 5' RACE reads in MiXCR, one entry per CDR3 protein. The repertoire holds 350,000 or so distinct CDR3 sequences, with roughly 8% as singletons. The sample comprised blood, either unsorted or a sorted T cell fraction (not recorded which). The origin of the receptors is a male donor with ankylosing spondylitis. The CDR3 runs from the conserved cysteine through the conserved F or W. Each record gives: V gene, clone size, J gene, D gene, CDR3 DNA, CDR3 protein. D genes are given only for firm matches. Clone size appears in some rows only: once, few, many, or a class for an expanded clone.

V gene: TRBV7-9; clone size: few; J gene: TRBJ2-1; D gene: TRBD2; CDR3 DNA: TGTGCCAGCAGCTCAAAGCCCAGCGGGACCGACAATGAGCAGTTCTTC; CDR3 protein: CASSSKPSGTDNEQFF
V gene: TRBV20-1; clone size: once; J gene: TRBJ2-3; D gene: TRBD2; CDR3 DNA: TGCAGTGCCCCCGAGCGGCTAGCGGGAGACGCCGCAGATACGCAGTATTTT; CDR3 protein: CSAPERLAGDAADTQYF
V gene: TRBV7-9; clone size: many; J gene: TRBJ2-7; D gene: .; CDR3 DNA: TGTGCCAGCAGTCTCACCTCGGCGTCCTACGAGCAGTACTTC; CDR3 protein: CASSLTSASYEQYF
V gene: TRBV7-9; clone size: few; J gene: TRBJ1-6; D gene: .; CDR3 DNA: TGTGCCAGCAGCTCCAAGCCTGATTCACCCCTCCACTTT; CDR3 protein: CASSSKPDSPLHF
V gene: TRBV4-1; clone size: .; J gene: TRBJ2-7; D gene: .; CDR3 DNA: TGCGCCAGCAGCCAAGTTCAAGGGAGAGAGCAGTACTTC; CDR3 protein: CASSQVQGREQYF
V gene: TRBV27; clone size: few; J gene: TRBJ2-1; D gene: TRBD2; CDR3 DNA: TGTGCCAGCAGGGGACTAGCGGGAGTTCCTGAGCAGTTCTTC; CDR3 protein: CASRGLAGVPEQFF
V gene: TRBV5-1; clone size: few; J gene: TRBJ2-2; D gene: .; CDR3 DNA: TGCGCCAGCAGCTTGGTTGGGACAAACACCGGGGAGCTGTTTTTT; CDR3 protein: CASSLVGTNTGELFF
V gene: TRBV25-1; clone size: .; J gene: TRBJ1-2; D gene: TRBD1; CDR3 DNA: TGTGCCAGCAGCCATCCTGGACAGGGAAGGAACTATGGCTACACCTTC; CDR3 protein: CASSHPGQGRNYGYTF
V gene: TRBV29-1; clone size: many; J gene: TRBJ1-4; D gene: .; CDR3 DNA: TGCAGCGTTGAGGCAGTTGAAAAACTGTTTTTT; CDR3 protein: CSVEAVEKLFF
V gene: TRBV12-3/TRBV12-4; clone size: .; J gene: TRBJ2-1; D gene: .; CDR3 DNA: TGTGCCAGCAGTTTACGACCACCAAGCTCCTACAATGAGCAGTTCTTC; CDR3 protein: CASSLRPPSSYNEQFF
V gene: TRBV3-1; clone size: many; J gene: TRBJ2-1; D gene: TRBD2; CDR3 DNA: TGTGCCAGCTCCTCCAGCGGGAGTTCGAAGATCAGTGAGCAGTTCTTC; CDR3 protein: CASSSSGSSKISEQFF
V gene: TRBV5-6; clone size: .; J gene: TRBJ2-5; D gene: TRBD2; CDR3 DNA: TGTGCCAGCAGCTTCCGCGGGAGTCACGGAATCAAAGAGACCCAGTACTTC; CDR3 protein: CASSFRGSHGIKETQYF
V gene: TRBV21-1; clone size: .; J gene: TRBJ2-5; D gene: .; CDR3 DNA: TGTGCCAGCAGCATCGACCTAACTGGGGACTTTTACGAGACCCAGTACTTC; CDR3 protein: CASSIDLTGDFYETQYF
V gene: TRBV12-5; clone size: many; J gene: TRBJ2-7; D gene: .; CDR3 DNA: TGTGCTAGTGGTAGCGGGCCTACCTACGAGCAGTACTTC; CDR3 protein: CASGSGPTYEQYF
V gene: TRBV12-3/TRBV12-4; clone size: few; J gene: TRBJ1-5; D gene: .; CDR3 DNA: TGTGCCAGCAGTTTCGGGCAGTGGGCTCAGCCCCAGCATTTT; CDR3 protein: CASSFGQWAQPQHF
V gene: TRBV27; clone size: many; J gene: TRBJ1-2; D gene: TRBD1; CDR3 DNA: TGTGCCAGCAGCGGACAGGGCGCTGAAGGCTACACCTTC; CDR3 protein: CASSGQGAEGYTF
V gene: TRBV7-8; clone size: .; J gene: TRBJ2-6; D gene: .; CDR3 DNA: TGTGCCAGCAGCCCTTCCTCCTCTGGGGCCAACGTCCTGACTTTC; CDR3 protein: CASSPSSSGANVLTF
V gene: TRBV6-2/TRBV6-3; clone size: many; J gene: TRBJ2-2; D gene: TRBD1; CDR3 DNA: TGTGCCAGCAGTTATTTGACAGGGACCACCGGGGAGCTGTTTTTT; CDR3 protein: CASSYLTGTTGELFF
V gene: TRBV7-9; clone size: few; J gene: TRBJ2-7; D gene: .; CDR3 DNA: TGTGCCAGCAGCTTAGAAGGCAGGGGCTACGAGCAGTACTTC; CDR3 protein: CASSLEGRGYEQYF
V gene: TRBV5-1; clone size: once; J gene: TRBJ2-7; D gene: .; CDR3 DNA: TGCGCCAGCAGCACTACGGACTCTCTCTACGAGCAGTACTTC; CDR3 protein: CASSTTDSLYEQYF
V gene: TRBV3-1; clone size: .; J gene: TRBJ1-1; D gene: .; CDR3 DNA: TGTGCCAGCGCTTCAGCCGTCAGTGAAGCTTTCTTT; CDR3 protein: CASASAVSEAFF
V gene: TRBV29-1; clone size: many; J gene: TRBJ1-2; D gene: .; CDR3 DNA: TGCAGCGTTGAAATGGACGGAGACGTTCTCTATGGCTACACCTTC; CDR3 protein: CSVEMDGDVLYGYTF
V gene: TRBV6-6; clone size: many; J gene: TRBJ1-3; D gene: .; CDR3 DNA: TGTGCCAGCCAGCTGGACTCTGGAAACACCATATATTTT; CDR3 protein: CASQLDSGNTIYF
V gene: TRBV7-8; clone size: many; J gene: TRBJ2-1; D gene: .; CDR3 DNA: TGTGCCAGCAGCCCGCCCGGCAGGGGTCGGTCCTACAATGAGCAGTTCTTC; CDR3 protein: CASSPPGRGRSYNEQFF
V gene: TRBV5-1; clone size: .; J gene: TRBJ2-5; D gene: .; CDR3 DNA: TGCGCCAGCAGCTTGGCTAGTGTTTTCCAAGAGACCCAGTACTTC; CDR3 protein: CASSLASVFQETQYF
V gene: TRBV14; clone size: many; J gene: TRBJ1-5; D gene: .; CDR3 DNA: TGTGCCAGCAGCCCCCGACCCTCCAATAGCAATCAGCCCCAGCATTTT; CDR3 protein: CASSPRPSNSNQPQHF
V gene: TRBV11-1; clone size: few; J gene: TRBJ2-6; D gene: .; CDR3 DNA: TGTGCCAGCAGCACTCACTCCGGGTCTACGAGCTCTGGGGCCAACGTCCTGACTTTC; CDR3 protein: CASSTHSGSTSSGANVLTF
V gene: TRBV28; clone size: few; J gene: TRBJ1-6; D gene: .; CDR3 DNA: TGTGCCAGCTATAGGAATTATAATTCACCCCTCCACTTT; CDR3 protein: CASYRNYNSPLHF
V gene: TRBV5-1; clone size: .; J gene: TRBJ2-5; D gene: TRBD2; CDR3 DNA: TGCGCCAGCAGCCCGGGACTAGCGGGAGAAGAGACCCAGTACTTC; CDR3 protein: CASSPGLAGEETQYF
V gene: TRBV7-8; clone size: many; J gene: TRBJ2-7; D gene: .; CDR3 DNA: TGTGCCAGCAGCTTAGTTTCGGACCGAACCTACGAGCAGTACTTC; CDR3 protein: CASSLVSDRTYEQYF
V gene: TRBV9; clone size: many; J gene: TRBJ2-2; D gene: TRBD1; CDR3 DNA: TGTGCCAGCAGCGTAGAGGGCAGGGGGCCAACCGGGGAGCTGTTTTTT; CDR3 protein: CASSVEGRGPTGELFF
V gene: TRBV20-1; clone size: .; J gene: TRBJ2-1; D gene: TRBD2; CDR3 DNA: TGCAGTGCTGCCCGACTAGCGGGAGATGGGTACAATGAGCAGTTCTTC; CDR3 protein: CSAARLAGDGYNEQFF
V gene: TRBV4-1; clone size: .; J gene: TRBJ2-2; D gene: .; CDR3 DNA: TGCGCCAGCAGCCAAGTCCGGGGCAGCACCGGGGAGCTGTTTTTT; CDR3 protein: CASSQVRGSTGELFF